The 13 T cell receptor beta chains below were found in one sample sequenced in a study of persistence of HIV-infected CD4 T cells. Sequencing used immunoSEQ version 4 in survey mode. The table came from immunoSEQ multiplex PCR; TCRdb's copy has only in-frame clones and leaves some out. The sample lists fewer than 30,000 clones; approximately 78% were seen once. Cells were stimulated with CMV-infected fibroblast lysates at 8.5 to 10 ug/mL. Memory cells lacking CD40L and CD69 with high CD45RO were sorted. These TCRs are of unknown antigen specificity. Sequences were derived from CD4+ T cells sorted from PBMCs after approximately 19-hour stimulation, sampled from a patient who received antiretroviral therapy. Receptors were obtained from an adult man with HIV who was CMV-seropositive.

The CDR3 sequence is CASSQLSGEQYF. DNA of the CDR3: TGTGCCAGCAGCCAATTATCTGGCGAGCAGTACTTC. The J gene is TRBJ2-7, the V gene TRBV3-1 (or the pseudogene TRBV3-2); D is unclear. The CDR3 is 12 amino acids. The V end lost 2 bases, the J end lost 6 bases, and 8 bases lay between the germline ends. Germline values: CDR1 LGHDT, CDR2 YNNKEL (reference sequence).

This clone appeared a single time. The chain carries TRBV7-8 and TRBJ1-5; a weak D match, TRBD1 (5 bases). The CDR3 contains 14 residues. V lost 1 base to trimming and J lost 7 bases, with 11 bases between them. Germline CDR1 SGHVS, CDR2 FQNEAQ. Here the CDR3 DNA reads TGTGCCAGCAGCTTAGTACACGGGGGGCAGCCCCAGCATTTT. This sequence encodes CASSLVHGGQPQHF.

The CDR3 sequence: CASSLAAYEQYF. The CDR3 bases are TGTGCCAGCAGCTTGGCGGCTTACGAGCAGTACTTC. V is TRBV5-5 and J is TRBJ2-7, with D unresolved. The CDR3 runs 12 residues. V was shortened by 0 bases and J by 4 bases, with 5 bases between the two germline ends. Germline V gives CDR1 SGHKS, CDR2 YYEKEE (reference sequence).

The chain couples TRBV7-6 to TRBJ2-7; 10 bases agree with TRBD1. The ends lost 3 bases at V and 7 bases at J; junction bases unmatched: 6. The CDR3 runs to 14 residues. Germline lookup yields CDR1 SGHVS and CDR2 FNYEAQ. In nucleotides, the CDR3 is TGTGCCAGCAGCTTGACAGGGGGCAAGGGGGAGCAGTACTTC. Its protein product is CASSLTGGKGEQYF.

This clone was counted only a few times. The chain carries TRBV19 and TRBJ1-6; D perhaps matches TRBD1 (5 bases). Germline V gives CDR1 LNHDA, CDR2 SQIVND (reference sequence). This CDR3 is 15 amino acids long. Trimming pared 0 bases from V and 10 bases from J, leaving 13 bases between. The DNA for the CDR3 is TGTGCCAGTAGTATAGAGGCGGCAGGGTTGTCACCCCTCCACTTT. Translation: CASSIEAAGLSPLHF.

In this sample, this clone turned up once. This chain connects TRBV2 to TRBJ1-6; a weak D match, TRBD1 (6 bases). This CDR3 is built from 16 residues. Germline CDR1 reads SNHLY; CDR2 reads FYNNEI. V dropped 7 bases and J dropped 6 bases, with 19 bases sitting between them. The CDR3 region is CASMSQGTISNSPLHF. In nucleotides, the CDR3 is TGTGCCAGCATGTCACAGGGAACCATATCTAATTCACCCCTCCACTTT.

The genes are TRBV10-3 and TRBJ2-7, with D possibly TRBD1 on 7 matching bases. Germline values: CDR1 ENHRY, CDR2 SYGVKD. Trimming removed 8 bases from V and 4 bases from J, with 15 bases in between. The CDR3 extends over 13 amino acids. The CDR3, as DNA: TGTGCCATCGGGACAGTCGGGGGTTACGAGCAGTACTTC. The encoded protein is CAIGTVGGYEQYF.

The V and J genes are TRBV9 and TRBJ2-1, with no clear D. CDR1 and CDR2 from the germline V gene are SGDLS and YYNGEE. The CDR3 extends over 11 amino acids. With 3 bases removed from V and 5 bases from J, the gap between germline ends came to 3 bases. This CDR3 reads CASSAHNEQFF. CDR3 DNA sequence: TGTGCCAGCAGCGCGCACAATGAGCAGTTCTTC.

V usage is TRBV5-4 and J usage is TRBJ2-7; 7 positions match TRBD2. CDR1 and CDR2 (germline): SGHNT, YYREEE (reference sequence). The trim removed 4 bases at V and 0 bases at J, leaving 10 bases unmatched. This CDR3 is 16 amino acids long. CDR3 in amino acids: CASSPNSGADSYEQYF. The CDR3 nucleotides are TGTGCCAGCAGCCCTAACAGCGGGGCGGACTCCTACGAGCAGTACTTC.

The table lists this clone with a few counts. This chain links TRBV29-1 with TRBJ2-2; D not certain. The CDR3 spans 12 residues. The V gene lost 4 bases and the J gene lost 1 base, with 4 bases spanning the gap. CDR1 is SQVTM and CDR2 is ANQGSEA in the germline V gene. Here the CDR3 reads CSVGGNTGELFF. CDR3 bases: TGCAGCGTTGGGGGGAACACCGGGGAGCTGTTTTTT.

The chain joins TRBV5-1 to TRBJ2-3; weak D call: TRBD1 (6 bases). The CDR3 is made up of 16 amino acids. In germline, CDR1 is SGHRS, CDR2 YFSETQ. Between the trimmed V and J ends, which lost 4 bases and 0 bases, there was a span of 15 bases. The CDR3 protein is CASSTSTGSSTDTQYF. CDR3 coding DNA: TGCGCCAGCAGCACTTCTACAGGGTCCAGCACAGATACGCAGTATTTT.

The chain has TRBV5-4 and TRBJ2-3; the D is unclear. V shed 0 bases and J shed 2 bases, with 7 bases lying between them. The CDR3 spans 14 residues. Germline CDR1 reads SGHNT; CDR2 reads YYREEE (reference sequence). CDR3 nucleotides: TGTGCCAGCAGCTTGGAGCCGTCCACAGATACGCAGTATTTT. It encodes CASSLEPSTDTQYF.

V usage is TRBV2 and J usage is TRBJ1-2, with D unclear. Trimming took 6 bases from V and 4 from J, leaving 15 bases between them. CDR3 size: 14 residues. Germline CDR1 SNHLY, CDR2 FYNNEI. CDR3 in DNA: TGTGCCAGCAGAGACAAAAGGACCGGCTATGGCTACACCTTC. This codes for CASRDKRTGYGYTF.